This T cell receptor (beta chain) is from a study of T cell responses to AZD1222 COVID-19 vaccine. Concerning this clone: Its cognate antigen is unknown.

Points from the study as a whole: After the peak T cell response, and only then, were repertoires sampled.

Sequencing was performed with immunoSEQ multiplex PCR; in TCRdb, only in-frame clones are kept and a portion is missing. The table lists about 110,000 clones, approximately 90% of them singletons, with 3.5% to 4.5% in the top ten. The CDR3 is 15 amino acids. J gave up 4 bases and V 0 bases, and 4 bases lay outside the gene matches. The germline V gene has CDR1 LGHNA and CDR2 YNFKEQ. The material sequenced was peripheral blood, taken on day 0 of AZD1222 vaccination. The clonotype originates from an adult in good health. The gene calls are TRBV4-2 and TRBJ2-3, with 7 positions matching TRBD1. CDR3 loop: CASSQDWQGADTQYF. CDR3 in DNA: TGTGCCAGCAGCCAAGATTGGCAGGGGGCAGATACGCAGTATTTT.